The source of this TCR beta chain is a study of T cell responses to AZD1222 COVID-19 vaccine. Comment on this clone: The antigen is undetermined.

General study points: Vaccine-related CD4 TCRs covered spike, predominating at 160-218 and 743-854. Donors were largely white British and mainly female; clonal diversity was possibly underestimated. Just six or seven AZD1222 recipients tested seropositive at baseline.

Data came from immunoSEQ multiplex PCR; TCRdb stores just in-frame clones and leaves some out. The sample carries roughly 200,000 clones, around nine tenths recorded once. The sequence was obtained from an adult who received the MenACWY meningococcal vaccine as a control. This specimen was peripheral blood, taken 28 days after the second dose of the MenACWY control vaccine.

The CDR3 here is CASSLVAGNTEAFF. DNA of the CDR3: TGTGCCAGCAGCTTGGTGGCAGGAAACACTGAAGCTTTCTTT. This chain uses TRBV5-6 with TRBJ1-1; D is ambiguous. This CDR3 has 14 residues. The germline V and J ends were trimmed by 0 bases and 2 bases, with 8 bases remaining between them. Germline V gene data show CDR1 as SGHDT and CDR2 as YYEEEE.